These 15 T cell receptor beta chains originate from one sample sequenced in a study of blood T cell repertoires in COVID-19. TCRdb's table, derived via immunoSEQ multiplex PCR, lists solely in-frame clones and lacks some. The sample lists nearly 60,000 clones; roughly 84% were seen once. The specimen sequenced was peripheral blood. These receptors came from a man aged 40-55 years with active COVID-19.

The table lists this clone with a few counts. The V call is TRBV7-9, the J call TRBJ1-4; unclear D gene. This CDR3 comprises 15 residues. V lost 8 bases and J 0 bases, leaving 13 bases between the germline ends. The germline gives CDR1 SEHNR, CDR2 FQNEAQ (reference sequence). CDR3 coding DNA: TGTGCCAGCGAATGGCTGGGAGCAACTAATGAAAAACTGTTTTTT. Translated, it gives CASEWLGATNEKLFF.

This clone was detected once. The V and J genes are TRBV3-1 (or the pseudogene TRBV3-2) and TRBJ2-2; possibly TRBD2 for D (6 bases). Germline loops: CDR1 LGHDT, CDR2 YNNKEL (reference sequence). The V and J ends lost 2 bases and 4 bases respectively, with 11 bases between them. This CDR3 has 15 residues. CDR3 in amino acids: CASSQWGGGTGELFF. The CDR3 coding sequence is TGTGCCAGCAGCCAATGGGGAGGTGGCACCGGGGAGCTGTTTTTT.

This clone has more than one count but fewer than ten. This chain joins TRBV12-5 and TRBJ2-5; D is unresolved. From germline, CDR1 is LGHNT and CDR2 FRNRAP. The CDR3 loop spans 13 amino acids. Trimming removed 3 bases at V and 5 bases at J, with 10 bases between. The CDR3 reads CASGFRLPETQYF. The CDR3 region has the DNA TGTGCTAGTGGTTTTCGTCTACCTGAGACCCAGTACTTC. Filled out from reference TRBV12-5 and TRBJ2-5, the complete variable domain reads DARVTQTPRHKVTEMGQEVTMRCQPILGHNTVFWYRQTMMQGLELLAYFRNRAPLDDSGMPKDRFSAEMPDATLATLKIQPSEPRDSAVYFCASGFRLPETQYFGPGTRLLVL.

V usage is TRBV19 and J usage is TRBJ2-7; maybe TRBD2 (6 bases). Trimming left V 7 bases short and J 5 bases short, with 18 bases between. The CDR3 is made up of 14 amino acids. Per the germline V gene, CDR1 is LNHDA and CDR2 is SQIVND (reference sequence). CDR3 protein: CASTGTFDSNEQYF. The DNA for the CDR3 is TGTGCCAGTACCGGGACTTTTGATTCCAACGAGCAGTACTTC.

This clone came up a few times. The chain carries TRBV6-5 and TRBJ1-2; perhaps TRBD1 as D (5 bases). The CDR3 has 12 residues. Germline loops: CDR1 MNHEY, CDR2 SVGAGI. The V and J ends lost 9 bases and 5 bases respectively, with 13 bases between them. CDR3 bases: TGTGCCAGTGGTGCAGGGACTTATGGCTACACCTTC. Its translation is CASGAGTYGYTF.

This clone was counted many times. CDR3 in DNA: TGTGCCAGCAGCGACCGACAGGGGATGCTCTATGGCTACACCTTC. Amino acid sequence: CASSDRQGMLYGYTF. The genes are TRBV2 and TRBJ1-2, with 8 bases fitting TRBD1. The J segment lost 4 bases and the V segment lost 6 bases, leaving 10 bases of the junction unmatched. Germline V gene data show CDR1 as SNHLY and CDR2 as FYNNEI. The CDR3 contains 15 residues. Variable domain in full (rest from reference TRBV2 and TRBJ1-2): EPEVTQTPSHQVTQMGQEVILRCVPISNHLYFYWYRQILGQKVEFLVSFYNNEISEKSEIFDDQFSVERPDGSNFTLKIRSTKLEDSAMYFCASSDRQGMLYGYTFGSGTRLTVV.

This clone was observed a single time. The V call is TRBV7-6, the J call TRBJ2-2; 9 nucleotides agree with TRBD1. V shed 2 bases, J shed 1 base, and the junction held 8 bases outside the gene matches. Germline assignment: CDR1 SGHVS and CDR2 FNYEAQ. The CDR3 is made up of 18 amino acids. CDR3: CASSLHRPGQGNTGELFF. The DNA of the CDR3 is TGTGCCAGCAGCTTACACCGACCGGGACAGGGGAACACCGGGGAGCTGTTTTTT.

V gene TRBV6-6 combines with J gene TRBJ2-1; TRBD2 matches 12 bases. Germline V gives CDR1 MNHNY, CDR2 SVGAGI (reference sequence). CDR3 size: 13 residues. V lost 10 bases, J lost 5 bases, and 3 bases stayed unmatched. In nucleotides, the CDR3 is TGTGCCACGAGGACTAGCGGGGACAATGAGCAGTTCTTC. Protein product: CATRTSGDNEQFF.

The chain links TRBV5-1 to TRBJ2-5; TRBD2 agrees at 7 bases. This CDR3 spans 14 amino acids. Trimming cost V 0 bases and J 2 bases; bases outside gene matches: 1. Germline V gene data show CDR1 as SGHRS and CDR2 as YFSETQ. CDR3 in amino acids: CASSLEGGQETQYF. The CDR3 coding sequence is TGCGCCAGCAGCTTGGAGGGAGGGCAAGAGACCCAGTACTTC. The complete variable domain, with remaining parts taken from reference TRBV5-1 and TRBJ2-5, reads KAGVTQTPRYLIKTRGQQVTLSCSPISGHRSVSWYQQTPGQGLQFLFEYFSETQRNKGNFPGRFSGRQFSNSRSEMNVSTLELGDSALYLCASSLEGGQETQYFGPGTRLLVL.

The table lists this clone with a few counts. This chain links TRBV6-2 or TRBV6-3 with TRBJ2-7, with D unresolved. From germline, CDR1 is MNHEY and CDR2 SVGEGT. Trimming cost V 0 bases and J 6 bases, with 3 bases left between them. This CDR3 comprises 11 residues. The CDR3 DNA reads as TGTGCCAGCAGTTACTCGCGCGAGCAGTACTTC. It codes for CASSYSREQYF.

The chain links TRBV10-2 to TRBJ2-1; 7 bases fit TRBD2. Germline trimming cut 7 bases from V and 3 bases from J; bases unmatched to any gene: 12. CDR1 is WSHSY, CDR2 SAAADI, per germline. There are 16 residues in the CDR3. CDR3: CASTRTRREYYNEQFF. CDR3 coding DNA: TGCGCCAGCACCCGGACGCGGCGGGAGTACTACAATGAGCAGTTCTTC.

This clone occurred a few times. This chain links TRBV6-4 with TRBJ2-1, with D perhaps matching TRBD2 (6 bases). The germline V gene encodes CDR1 MRHNA and CDR2 SNTAGT. Trimming removed 6 bases at V and 10 bases at J, with 13 bases between. This CDR3 comprises 12 residues. CDR3 bases: TGTGCCAGCAGCCCCGGGGGTGACGAGCAGTTCTTC. Protein product: CASSPGGDEQFF.

A few counts support this clone. The gene calls are TRBV14 and TRBJ2-1, with TRBD2 identical over 16 bases. CDR3 length: 15 residues. CDR1 SGHDN and CDR2 FVKESK come from the germline V gene. After removal of 4 bases from V and 7 bases from J, the junction contained 1 base not matched to a gene. The CDR3 region has the DNA TGTGCCAGCAGCCCGGGACTAGCGGGAGGGAATGAGCAGTTCTTC. It yields the protein CASSPGLAGGNEQFF.

The V and J genes are TRBV18 and TRBJ2-3; 7 bases agree with TRBD2. Germline V gene lookup returns CDR1 KGHSH and CDR2 LQKENI. The ends lost 5 bases at V and 3 bases at J; junction bases unmatched: 8. The CDR3 is made up of 15 amino acids. The CDR3 region is CASSVRREATDTQYF. The CDR3 DNA reads as TGTGCCAGCTCAGTCCGACGGGAGGCGACAGATACGCAGTATTTT.

This rearrangement joins TRBV5-5 to TRBJ2-3; 7 nucleotides agree with TRBD1. V shed 6 bases, J shed 1 base, and the junction held 5 bases outside the gene matches. Germline values: CDR1 SGHKS, CDR2 YYEKEE (reference sequence). The CDR3 is made up of 14 amino acids. The CDR3, as DNA: TGTGCCAGCACCGCAACAGGGGGCACAGATACGCAGTATTTT. This gives the protein CASTATGGTDTQYF.